Listed here is a single T cell receptor (beta chain). The antigen this receptor binds is unknown. Base qualities are not provided; no much larger clone lies one nucleotide away. These data are taken from a study of PD-L1 blockade in urothelial cancer listed by TCRdb under 2017. As for the study more broadly: All patients started therapy at some point between 2014 and 2016 and received atezolizumab 1,200 mg intravenously every 3 weeks. Twenty-five of 29 patients were identified as males with urothelial cancer of bladder origin, and a prior smoking history was reported by 18 of 29 patients. Patients had an ECOG performance status of 0 or 1 and had received between 0 and 3 prior chemotherapy regimens. Blood samples were analyzed 3 weeks after the start of treatment (second dose) and 6 weeks after the start of treatment. Blood samples gave a median of about 140,000 T cells and approximately 80,000 unique TCRs, with a median clonality of approximately 0.08. The study was an exploratory multi-omic analysis of somatic, immune and clinical correlates of response to PD-L1 blockade with atezolizumab in urothelial cancer. TCR sequencing covered pretreatment tumor samples and matched, serially collected peripheral blood taken before and after atezolizumab treatment. Durable clinical benefit meant progression-free survival longer than 6 months, and TCR features were also tested against progression-free and overall survival. In the same patients, whole exome sequencing and RNA sequencing of pretreatment tumors were performed in addition to TCR sequencing. Durable clinical benefit was achieved by nine patients but not by the remaining 20. Twenty-nine patients had pretreatment blood TCR-seq, about 24 had at least one posttreatment blood collection, and about 24 had tumor TCR-seq.

To estimate absolute template abundance from read counts, synthetic TCR analog templates were spiked into each PCR. Using the immunoSEQ assay, TCRbeta CDR3 regions were amplified from genomic DNA with bias-controlled V and J gene primers. Rearranged TCRbeta segments were sequenced at approximately 20X coverage. Processing in the source paper ran as follows. Clustering was used to correct sequencing errors, and CDR3s were annotated against IMGT so that V, D and J genes could be assigned. Only productive TCRbeta rearrangements were used in downstream analyses, excluding out-of-frame or stop-codon sequences. Clonality was computed as one minus Shannon entropy normalized by the log of the number of unique productive sequences. Clones differing between time points or between blood and tumor were identified by Fisher's exact test with Benjamini-Hochberg correction at adjusted p below 0.01. Held by TCRdb, this immuneACCESS table contains in-frame sequences only and omits some clones. Under half of the omission traces to an unresolved V gene where checked; the cause of the rest is unknown. That table supplies the V and J calls and clone size; D and trimming were determined from the DNA. For this sample the table gives over 15,000 clones, of which around 90% were detected only once. Just under 6% of the sample rests with the top ten.

The full study reports these points: Patients with durable benefit showed greater expansion of tumor-associated TCR clones in peripheral blood 3 weeks after starting treatment (n = 22, p = 0.022). Improved progression-free and overall survival was associated with having pretreatment peripheral blood TCR clonality below the median. Because the sample size was small (n ≈ 30) and many exploratory analyses were performed, the results are intended to be hypothesis-generating.

The cohort comprised roughly 30 patients with locally advanced or metastatic urothelial carcinoma treated at Memorial Sloan Kettering on a trial protocol. Peripheral blood mononuclear cells were collected pretreatment and during treatment, with between 1 and 8 total time points obtained per patient. The Qiagen DNeasy Blood extraction kit was used to purify genomic DNA from total PBMCs and tumor samples. Collected pretreatment and during treatment, PBMCs were isolated and stored as previously described. The germline V gene (reference sequence) provides CDR1 SEHNR and CDR2 FQNEAQ. The CDR3, from cysteine to phenylalanine, totals 13 residues. Only CDR3 DNA is held: 39 bases, read in frame from base 1. Relative to germline, V is 7 bases shorter and J is 5 bases shorter, with 11 bases between their ends.

This chain is built from TRBV7-9 and TRBJ2-2; TRBD2 might be the D gene, on 6 matching bases. The sequence came from a man aged 50-60 years with urothelial cancer. Sample: PBMCs, taken around atezolizumab (anti-PD-L1) treatment. The base sequence is TGTGCCAGCACCCGGGCGGGGACCGGGGAGCTGTTTTTT. This gives the protein CASTRAGTGELFF.